These T cell receptor beta chains were read from a single sample in a study of identical twins. TCRdb passed the 5' RACE reads through MiXCR, listing each CDR3 protein once. The sample shows a few hundred thousand distinct CDR3 sequences, about 18% of them seen only once. Sequenced input: naive T cells sorted from blood. The origin of the receptors is a man aged 50-59 years in good health. Each CDR3 is given with its conserved first and last residue. A D gene is named only where the DNA matches it firmly. Not every row has a clone size; where given, it reads once, few, many or a size class.

.,TRBV10-3,TRBJ1-4,.,TGTGCCATCAGTGAGTCTACAGCTGAAAAACTGTTTTTT,CAISESTAEKLFF
.,TRBV5-1,TRBJ2-5,TRBD2,TGCGCCAGCAGCCCCGGACATAGCGGGGGAGAGACCCAGTACTTC,CASSPGHSGGETQYF
.,TRBV7-2,TRBJ2-7,.,TGTGCCAGCAGCCACCCTAGCTCCTACGAGCAGTACTTC,CASSHPSSYEQYF
.,TRBV5-1,TRBJ2-1,.,TGCGCCAGCAGCTTAGATGGCGGGTTCTACAATGAGCAGTTCTTC,CASSLDGGFYNEQFF
.,TRBV20-1,TRBJ2-1,.,TGCAGTGCAACCCGGGACTCTGAGTTCTTC,CSATRDSEFF
.,TRBV28,TRBJ1-1,TRBD1,TGTGCCAGCAAAGGGACAGGATGGGTAAACACTGAAGCTTTCTTT,CASKGTGWVNTEAFF
.,TRBV19,TRBJ1-2,.,TGTGCCAGTAGTATGTCTCGTCGGTACAGGGTTGATGGCTACACCTTC,CASSMSRRYRVDGYTF
many,TRBV20-1,TRBJ2-2,.,TGCAGTGCTAGGCCAGACAGGACCCGTGTCACCGGGGAGCTGTTTTTT,CSARPDRTRVTGELFF
many,TRBV5-1,TRBJ1-4,.,TGCGCCAGCAGCTCTGGACGGGAAAATGAAAAACTGTTTTTT,CASSSGRENEKLFF
few,TRBV6-5,TRBJ2-4,TRBD1,TGTGCCAGCAGTTACTCATCGGGACAGTTAGGAAACATTCAGTACTTC,CASSYSSGQLGNIQYF
many,TRBV3-1,TRBJ2-7,TRBD2,TGTGCCAGCACCCAGGCGGGAGGGCCTTACGAGCAGTACTTC,CASTQAGGPYEQYF
.,TRBV20-1,TRBJ1-1,.,TGCAGTGCTAGATCCCGGGACGGAGCTTTCTTT,CSARSRDGAFF
many,TRBV6-1,TRBJ1-1,.,TGTGCCAGCAGGGGACAATGGGACACTGAAGCTTTCTTT,CASRGQWDTEAFF
many,TRBV20-1,TRBJ2-3,TRBD2,TGCAGTGGTACTTTTAGCGGGAGGTCGGCAGATACGCAGTATTTT,CSGTFSGRSADTQYF
many,TRBV20-1,TRBJ2-7,.,TGCAGTGCTAGTATGGGCGCCGAGCAGTACTTC,CSASMGAEQYF
many,TRBV5-5,TRBJ2-3,.,TGTGCCAGCAGCGTAGGGACACCTCTCACAGATACGCAGTATTTT,CASSVGTPLTDTQYF
many,TRBV5-4,TRBJ2-3,.,TGTGCCAGCAGCTTTTCGACTAGTCTAACAGATACGCAGTATTTT,CASSFSTSLTDTQYF
many,TRBV10-3,TRBJ2-7,TRBD2,TGTGCCACAGCGGCGCCTAGCGGGATAAACTACGAGCAGTACTTC,CATAAPSGINYEQYF
few,TRBV5-1,TRBJ2-1,TRBD1,TGCGCCAGCAGCGTGGACAGGTACAATGAGCAGTTCTTC,CASSVDRYNEQFF
many,TRBV5-1,TRBJ2-4,.,TGCGCCAGCAGCTTGGCCGGCACAGCAACCCTCTCAAACATTCAGTACTTC,CASSLAGTATLSNIQYF
.,TRBV18,TRBJ2-1,.,TGTGCCAGCTCACCACTTAAGGGGGCCTACAATGAGCAGTTCTTC,CASSPLKGAYNEQFF
.,TRBV29-1,TRBJ2-1,TRBD2,TGCAGCGTTGTCGGTACTAGCGGCCGGAGCTCCTACAATGAGCAGTTCTTC,CSVVGTSGRSSYNEQFF
.,TRBV11-3,TRBJ2-1,.,TGTGCCAGCAGCTTAGACGGGATTTACAATGAGCAGTTCTTC,CASSLDGIYNEQFF
few,TRBV6-5,TRBJ1-1,TRBD1,TGTGCCAGCAGTTACCAGCAACAGGGGGCTAAGAGCACTGAAGCTTTCTTT,CASSYQQQGAKSTEAFF
.,TRBV12-3/TRBV12-4,TRBJ2-5,.,TGTGCCAGCAGTTTGATAGAGGGGAAAGAGACCCAGTACTTC,CASSLIEGKETQYF